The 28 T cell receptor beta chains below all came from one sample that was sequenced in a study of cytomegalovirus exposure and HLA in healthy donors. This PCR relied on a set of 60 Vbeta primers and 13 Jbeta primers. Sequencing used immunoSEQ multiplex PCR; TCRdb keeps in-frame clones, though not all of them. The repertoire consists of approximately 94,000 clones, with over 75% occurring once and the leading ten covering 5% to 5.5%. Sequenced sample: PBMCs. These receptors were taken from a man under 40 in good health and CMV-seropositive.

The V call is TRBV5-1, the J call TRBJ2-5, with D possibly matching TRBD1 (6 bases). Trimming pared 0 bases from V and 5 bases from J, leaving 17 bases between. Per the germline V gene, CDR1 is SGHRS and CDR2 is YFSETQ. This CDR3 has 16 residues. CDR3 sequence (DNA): TGCGCCAGCAGCTTGGAAGGGGGAGTGGGTCCGGAGACCCAGTACTTC. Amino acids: CASSLEGGVGPETQYF.

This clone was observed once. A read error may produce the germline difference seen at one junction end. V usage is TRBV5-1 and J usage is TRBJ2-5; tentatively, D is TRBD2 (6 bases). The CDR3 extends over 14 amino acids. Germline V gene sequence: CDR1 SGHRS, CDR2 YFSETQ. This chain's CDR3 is CASSWGLTQETRYF. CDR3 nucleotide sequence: TGCGCCAGCAGCTGGGGACTGACACAAGAGACCCGGTACTTC. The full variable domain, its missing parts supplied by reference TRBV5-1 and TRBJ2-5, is KAGVTQTPRYLIKTRGQQVTLSCSPISGHRSVSWYQQTPGQGLQFLFEYFSETQRNKGNFPGRFSGRQFSNSRSEMNVSTLELGDSALYLCASSWGLTQETRYFGPGTRLLVL.

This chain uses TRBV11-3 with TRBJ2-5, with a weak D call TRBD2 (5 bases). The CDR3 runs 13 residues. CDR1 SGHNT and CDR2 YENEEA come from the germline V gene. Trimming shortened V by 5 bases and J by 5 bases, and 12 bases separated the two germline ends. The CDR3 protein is CASSQGGGETQYF. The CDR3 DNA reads TGTGCCAGCAGCCAAGGAGGTGGGGAGACCCAGTACTTC.

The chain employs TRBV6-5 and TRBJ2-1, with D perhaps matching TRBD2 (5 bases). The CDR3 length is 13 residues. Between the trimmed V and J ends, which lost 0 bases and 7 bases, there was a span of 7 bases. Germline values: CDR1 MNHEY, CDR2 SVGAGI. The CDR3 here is CASSYSRVNEQFF. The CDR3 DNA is TGTGCCAGCAGTTACTCGAGGGTGAATGAGCAGTTCTTC.

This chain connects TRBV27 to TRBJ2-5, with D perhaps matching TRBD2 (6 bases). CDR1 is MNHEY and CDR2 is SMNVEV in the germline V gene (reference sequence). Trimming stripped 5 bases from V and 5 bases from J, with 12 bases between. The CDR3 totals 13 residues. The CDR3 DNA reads TGTGCCAGCAGTGATCCTAGCGAGGAGACCCAGTACTTC. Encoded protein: CASSDPSEETQYF.

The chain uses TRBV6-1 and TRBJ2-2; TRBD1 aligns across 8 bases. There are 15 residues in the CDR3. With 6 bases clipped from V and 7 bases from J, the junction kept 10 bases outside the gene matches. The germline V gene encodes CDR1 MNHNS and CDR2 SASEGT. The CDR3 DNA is TGTGCCAGCAGCGTTTCCGACAGGGGAGGCGGGGAGCTGTTTTTT. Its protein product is CASSVSDRGGGELFF.

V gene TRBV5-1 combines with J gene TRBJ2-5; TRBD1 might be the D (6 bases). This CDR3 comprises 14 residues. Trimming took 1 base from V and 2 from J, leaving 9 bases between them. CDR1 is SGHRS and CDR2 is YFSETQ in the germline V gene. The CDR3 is CASSLFGTQETQYF. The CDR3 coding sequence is TGCGCCAGCAGCTTGTTCGGGACACAAGAGACCCAGTACTTC. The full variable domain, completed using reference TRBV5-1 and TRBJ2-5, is KAGVTQTPRYLIKTRGQQVTLSCSPISGHRSVSWYQQTPGQGLQFLFEYFSETQRNKGNFPGRFSGRQFSNSRSEMNVSTLELGDSALYLCASSLFGTQETQYFGPGTRLLVL.

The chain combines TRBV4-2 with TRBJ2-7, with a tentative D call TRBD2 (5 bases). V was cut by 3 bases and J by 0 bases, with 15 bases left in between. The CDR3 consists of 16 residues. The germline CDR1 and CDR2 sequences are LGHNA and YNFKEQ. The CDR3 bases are TGTGCCAGCAGCCAGGACCCCAGGAGGAGCTCCTACGAGCAGTACTTC. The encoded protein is CASSQDPRRSSYEQYF.

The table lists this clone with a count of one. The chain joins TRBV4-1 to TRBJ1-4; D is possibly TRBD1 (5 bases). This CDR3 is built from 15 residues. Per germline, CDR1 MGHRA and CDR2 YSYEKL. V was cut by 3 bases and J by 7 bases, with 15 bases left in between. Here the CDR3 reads CASSQVWSGGEKLFF. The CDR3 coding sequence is TGCGCCAGCAGCCAGGTTTGGAGCGGGGGTGAAAAACTGTTTTTT.

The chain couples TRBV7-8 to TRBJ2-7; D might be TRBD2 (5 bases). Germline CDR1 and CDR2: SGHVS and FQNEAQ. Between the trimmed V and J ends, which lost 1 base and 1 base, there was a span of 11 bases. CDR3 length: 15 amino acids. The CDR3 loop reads CASSLGTSPSYEQYF. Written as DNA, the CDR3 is TGTGCCAGCAGCTTAGGGACTTCTCCATCCTACGAGCAGTACTTC.

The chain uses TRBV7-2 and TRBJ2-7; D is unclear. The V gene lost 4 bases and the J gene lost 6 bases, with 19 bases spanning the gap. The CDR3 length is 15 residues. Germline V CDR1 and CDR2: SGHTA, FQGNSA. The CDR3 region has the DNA TGTGCCAGCAGCTGGGCCCAAAGAGCCACCGGCGAGCAGTACTTC. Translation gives CASSWAQRATGEQYF.

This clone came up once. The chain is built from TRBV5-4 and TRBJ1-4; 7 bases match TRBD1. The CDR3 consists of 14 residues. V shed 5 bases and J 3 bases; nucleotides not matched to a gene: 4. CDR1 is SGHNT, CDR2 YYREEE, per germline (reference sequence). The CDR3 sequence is CASRLRGPNEKLFF. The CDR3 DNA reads TGTGCCAGCAGGCTGAGGGGGCCTAATGAAAAACTGTTTTTT.

CDR3 coding DNA: TGTGCCAGCAGCTCTTCTGGGGCCAACGTCCTGACTTTC. This encodes CASSSSGANVLTF. V and J are TRBV7-3 and TRBJ2-6; no firm D call. Germline V CDR1 and CDR2: SGHTA, FQGTGA. Trimming removed 4 bases at V and 1 base at J, with 2 bases between. The CDR3 loop spans 13 amino acids.

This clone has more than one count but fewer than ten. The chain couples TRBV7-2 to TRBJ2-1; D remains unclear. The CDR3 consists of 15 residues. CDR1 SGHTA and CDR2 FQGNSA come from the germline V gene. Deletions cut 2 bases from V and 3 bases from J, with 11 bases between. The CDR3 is CASSLSPTHYNEQFF. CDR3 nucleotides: TGTGCCAGCAGCTTAAGTCCTACCCACTACAATGAGCAGTTCTTC.

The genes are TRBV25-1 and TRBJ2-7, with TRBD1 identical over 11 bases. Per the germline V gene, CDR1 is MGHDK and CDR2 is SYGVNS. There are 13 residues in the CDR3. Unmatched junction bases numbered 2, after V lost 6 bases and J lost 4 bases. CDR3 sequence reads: CASRGQGGYEQYF. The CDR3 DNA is TGTGCCAGCAGGGGACAGGGGGGGTACGAGCAGTACTTC.

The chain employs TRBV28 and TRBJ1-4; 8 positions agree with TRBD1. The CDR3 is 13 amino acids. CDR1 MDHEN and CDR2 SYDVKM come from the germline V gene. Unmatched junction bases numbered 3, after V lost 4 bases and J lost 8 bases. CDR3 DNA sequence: TGTGCCAGCAGTTCGAGGACAGGGGAAAAACTGTTTTTT. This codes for CASSSRTGEKLFF.

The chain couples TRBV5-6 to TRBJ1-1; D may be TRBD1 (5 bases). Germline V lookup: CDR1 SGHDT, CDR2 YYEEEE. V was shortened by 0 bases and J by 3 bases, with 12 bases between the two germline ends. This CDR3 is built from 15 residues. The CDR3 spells CASSLGGRIDTEAFF. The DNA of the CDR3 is TGTGCCAGCAGCTTGGGGGGCAGAATTGACACTGAAGCTTTCTTT.

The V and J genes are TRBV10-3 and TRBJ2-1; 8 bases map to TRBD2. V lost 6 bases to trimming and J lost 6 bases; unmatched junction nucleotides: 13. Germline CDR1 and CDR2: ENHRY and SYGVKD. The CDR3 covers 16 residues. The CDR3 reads CAISPRLSGSRNEQFF. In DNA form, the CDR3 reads TGTGCCATCAGCCCCAGGTTAAGCGGGAGTCGCAATGAGCAGTTCTTC.

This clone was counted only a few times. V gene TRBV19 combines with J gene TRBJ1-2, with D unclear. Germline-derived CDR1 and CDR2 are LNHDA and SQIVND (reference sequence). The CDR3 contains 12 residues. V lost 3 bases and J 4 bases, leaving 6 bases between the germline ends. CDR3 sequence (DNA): TGTGCCAGTAGTATCACAACCTATGGCTACACCTTC. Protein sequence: CASSITTYGYTF.

CDR3 sequence (DNA): TGCAGCGTAGAGGGACAGGGGTCCTTCGGGGCCAACGTCCTGACTTTC. Translated, it gives CSVEGQGSFGANVLTF. The rearrangement joins TRBV29-1 to TRBJ2-6, with 10 bases fitting TRBD1. CDR1 and CDR2 from the germline V gene are SQVTM and ANQGSEA. J was trimmed by 4 bases and V by 6 bases; bases with no gene match: 9. This CDR3 region has 16 residues.

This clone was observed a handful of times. The DNA of the CDR3 is TGCGCCAGCAGCCTCGGGACAGGGAATTCACCCCTCCACTTT. Its translation is CASSLGTGNSPLHF. V usage is TRBV5-1 and J usage is TRBJ1-6; 9 bases line up with TRBD1. In germline, CDR1 is SGHRS, CDR2 YFSETQ. This CDR3 has 14 amino acids. Trimming removed 4 bases from V and 7 bases from J; junction bases left unmatched: 3.

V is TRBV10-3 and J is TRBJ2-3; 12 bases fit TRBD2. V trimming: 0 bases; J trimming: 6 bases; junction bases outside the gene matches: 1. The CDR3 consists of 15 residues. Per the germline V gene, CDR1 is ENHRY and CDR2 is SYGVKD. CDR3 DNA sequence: TGTGCCATCAGTGAGTCCCTAGCGGGAGGGGATACGCAGTATTTT. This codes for CAISESLAGGDTQYF.

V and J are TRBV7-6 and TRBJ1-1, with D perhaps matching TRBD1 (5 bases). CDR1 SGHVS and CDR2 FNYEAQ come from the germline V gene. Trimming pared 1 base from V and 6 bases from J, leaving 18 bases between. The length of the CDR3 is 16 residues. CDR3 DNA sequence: TGTGCCAGCAGCTTAGGCGGACTAGTGGGACTCCCTGAAGCTTTCTTT. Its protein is CASSLGGLVGLPEAFF.

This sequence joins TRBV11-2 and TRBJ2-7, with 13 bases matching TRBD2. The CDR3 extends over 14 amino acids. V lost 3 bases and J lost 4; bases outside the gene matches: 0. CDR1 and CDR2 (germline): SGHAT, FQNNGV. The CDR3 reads CASSLGLAGYEQYV. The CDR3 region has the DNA TGTGCCAGCAGCTTGGGACTAGCGGGGTACGAGCAGTACGTC.

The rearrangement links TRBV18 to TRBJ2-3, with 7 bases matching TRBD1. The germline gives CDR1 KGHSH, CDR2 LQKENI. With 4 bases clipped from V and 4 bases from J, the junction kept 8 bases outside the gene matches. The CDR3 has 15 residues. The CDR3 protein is CASSRRQGEADTQYF. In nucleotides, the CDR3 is TGTGCCAGCTCACGCCGACAGGGCGAAGCAGATACGCAGTATTTT. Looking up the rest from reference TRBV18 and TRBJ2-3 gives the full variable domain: NAGVMQNPRHLVRRRGQEARLRCSPMKGHSHVYWYRQLPEEGLKFMVYLQKENIIDESGMPKERFSAEFPKEGPSILRIQQVVRGDSAAYFCASSRRQGEADTQYFGPGTRLTVL.

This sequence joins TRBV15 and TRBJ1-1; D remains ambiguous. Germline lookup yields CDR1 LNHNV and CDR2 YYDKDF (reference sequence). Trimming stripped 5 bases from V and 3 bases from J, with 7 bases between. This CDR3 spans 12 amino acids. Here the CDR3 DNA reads TGTGCCACCAGCCGGGGTGACACTGAAGCTTTCTTT. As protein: CATSRGDTEAFF.

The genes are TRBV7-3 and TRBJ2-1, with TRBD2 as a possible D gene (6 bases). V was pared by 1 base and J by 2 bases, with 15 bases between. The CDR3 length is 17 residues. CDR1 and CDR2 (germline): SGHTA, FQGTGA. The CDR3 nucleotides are TGTGCCAGCAGCTTAATCGGAGCGACGGGGGCCTACAATGAGCAGTTCTTC. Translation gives CASSLIGATGAYNEQFF.

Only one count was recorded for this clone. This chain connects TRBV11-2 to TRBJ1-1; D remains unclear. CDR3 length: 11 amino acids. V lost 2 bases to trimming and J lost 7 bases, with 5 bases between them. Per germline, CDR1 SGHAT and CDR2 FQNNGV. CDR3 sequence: CASSLLDEAFF. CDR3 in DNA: TGTGCCAGCAGCTTACTAGATGAAGCTTTCTTT.